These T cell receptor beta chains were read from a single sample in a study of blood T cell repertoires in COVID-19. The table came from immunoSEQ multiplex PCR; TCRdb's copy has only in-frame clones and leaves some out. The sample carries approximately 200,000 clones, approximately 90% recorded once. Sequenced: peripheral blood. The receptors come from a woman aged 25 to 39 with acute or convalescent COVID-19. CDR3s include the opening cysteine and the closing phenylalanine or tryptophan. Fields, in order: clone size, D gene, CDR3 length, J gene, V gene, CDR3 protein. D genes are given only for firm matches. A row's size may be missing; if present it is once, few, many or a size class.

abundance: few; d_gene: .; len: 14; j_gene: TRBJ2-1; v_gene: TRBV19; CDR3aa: CASSIIAENNEQFF
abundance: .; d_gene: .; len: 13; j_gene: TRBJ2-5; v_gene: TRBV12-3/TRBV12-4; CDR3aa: CASSQGRRETQYF
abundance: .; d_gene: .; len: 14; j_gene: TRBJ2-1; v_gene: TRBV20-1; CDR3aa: CSASRGRYDNEQFF
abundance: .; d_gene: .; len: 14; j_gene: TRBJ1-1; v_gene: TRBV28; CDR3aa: CASSLGGGNTEAFF
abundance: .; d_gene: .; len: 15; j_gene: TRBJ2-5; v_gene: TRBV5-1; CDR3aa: CASSLTGNREETQYF
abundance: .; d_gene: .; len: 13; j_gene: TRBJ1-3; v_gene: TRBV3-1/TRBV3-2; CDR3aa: CASSSDRGNTIYF
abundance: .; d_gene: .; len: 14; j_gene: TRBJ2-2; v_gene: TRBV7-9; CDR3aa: CASSLIRPTGELFF
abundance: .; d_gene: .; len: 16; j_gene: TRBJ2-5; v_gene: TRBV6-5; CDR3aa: CASSYSRQISQETQYF
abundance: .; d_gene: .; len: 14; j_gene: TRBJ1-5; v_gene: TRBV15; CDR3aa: CATSRDTGSQPQHF
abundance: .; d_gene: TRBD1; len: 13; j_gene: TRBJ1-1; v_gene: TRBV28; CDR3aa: CASSLGQVPQAFF
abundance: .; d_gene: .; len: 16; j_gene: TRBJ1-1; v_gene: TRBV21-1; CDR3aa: CASSKKGNREGTEAFF
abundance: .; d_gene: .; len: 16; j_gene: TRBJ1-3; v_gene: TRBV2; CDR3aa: CASSAASRDSGNTIYF
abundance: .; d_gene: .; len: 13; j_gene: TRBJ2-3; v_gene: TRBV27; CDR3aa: CASSFNDYTGQYF
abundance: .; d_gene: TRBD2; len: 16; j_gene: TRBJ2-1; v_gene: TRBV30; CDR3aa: CAWTLSAGTSLGEQFF
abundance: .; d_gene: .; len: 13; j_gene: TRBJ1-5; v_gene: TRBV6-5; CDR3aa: CASSYREDQPQHF
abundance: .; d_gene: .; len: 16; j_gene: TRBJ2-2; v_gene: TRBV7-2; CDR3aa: CASSLTSVQGTGELFF
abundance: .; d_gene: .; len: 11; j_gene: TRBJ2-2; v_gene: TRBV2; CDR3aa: CASRDAGELFF
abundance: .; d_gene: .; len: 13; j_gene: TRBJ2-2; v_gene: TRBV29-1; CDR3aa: CSVGGMHPGELFF
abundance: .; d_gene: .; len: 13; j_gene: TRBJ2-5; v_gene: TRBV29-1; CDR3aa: CSVERGYQETQYF
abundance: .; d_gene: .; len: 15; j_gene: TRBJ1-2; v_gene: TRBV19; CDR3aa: CASSTGLGQIDGYTF
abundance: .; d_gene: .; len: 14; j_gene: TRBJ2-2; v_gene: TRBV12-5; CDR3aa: CASEPGSGAGELFF
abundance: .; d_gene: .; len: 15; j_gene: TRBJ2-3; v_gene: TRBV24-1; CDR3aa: CATSDLQGVRDTQYF
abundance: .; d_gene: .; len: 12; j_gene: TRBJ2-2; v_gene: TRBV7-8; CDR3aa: CASSQAAGELFF
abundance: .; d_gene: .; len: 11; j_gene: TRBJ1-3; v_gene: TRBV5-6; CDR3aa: CASSLVDTIYF
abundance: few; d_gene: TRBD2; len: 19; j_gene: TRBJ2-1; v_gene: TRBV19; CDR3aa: CASSDRTSGSSLTYNEQFF
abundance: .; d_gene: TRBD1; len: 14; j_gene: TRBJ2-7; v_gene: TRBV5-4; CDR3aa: CASSSRDSSYEQYF
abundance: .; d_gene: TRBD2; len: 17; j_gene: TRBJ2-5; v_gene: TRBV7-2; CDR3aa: CASSPPKLAGGRETQYF
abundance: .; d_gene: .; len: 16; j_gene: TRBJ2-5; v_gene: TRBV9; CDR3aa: CASSPRGGGYQETQYF
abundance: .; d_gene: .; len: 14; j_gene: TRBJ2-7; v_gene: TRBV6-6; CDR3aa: CASSYSGSLYEQYF
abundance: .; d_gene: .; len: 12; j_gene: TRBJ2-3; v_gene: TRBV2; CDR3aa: CASLRAGYTQYF
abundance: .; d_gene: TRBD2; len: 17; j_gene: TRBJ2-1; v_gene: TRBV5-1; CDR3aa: CASSWVEREGLYNEQFF
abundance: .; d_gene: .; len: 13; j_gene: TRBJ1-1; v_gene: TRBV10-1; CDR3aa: CATSFDMNTEAFF
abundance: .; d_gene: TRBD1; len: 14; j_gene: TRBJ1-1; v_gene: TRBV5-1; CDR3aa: CASSAQTGWNEAFF
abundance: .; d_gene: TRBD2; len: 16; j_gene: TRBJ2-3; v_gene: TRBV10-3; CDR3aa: CAISESPAGASDTQYF
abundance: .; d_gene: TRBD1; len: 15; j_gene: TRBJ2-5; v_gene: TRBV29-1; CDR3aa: CSVGEETGPQETQYF
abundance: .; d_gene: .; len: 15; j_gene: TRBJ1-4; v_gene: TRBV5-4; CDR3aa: CASSLDPGADEKLFF
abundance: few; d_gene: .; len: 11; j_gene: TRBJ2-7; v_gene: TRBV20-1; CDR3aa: CSARQEYEQYF
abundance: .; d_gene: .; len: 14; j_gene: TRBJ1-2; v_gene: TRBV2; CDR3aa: CASSESGGYDGYTF
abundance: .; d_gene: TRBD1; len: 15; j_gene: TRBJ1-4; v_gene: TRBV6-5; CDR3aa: CASSTSGGPYEKLFF
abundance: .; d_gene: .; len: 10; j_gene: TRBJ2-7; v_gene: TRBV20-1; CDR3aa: CSATSQGQYF
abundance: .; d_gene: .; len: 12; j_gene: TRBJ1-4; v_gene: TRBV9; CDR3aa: CASSGEEEKLFF
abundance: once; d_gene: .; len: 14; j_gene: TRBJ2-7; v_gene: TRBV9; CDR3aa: CASSVGGRTYEQYF
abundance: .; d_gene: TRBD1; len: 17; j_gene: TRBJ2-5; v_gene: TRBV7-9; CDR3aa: CASSLVPGQGTEETQYF
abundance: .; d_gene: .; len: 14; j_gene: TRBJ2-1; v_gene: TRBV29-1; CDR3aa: CSWWEGGPTNEQFF
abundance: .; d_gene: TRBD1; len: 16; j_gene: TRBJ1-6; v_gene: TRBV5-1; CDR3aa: CASSPGTVSYNSPLHF
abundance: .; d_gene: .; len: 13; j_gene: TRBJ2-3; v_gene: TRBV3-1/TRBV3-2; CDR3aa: CASSSGGVDTQYF
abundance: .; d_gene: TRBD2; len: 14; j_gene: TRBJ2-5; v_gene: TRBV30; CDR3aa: CAWSPGGVQETQYF
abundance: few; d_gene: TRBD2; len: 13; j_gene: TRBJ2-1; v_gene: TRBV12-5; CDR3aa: CASGRSGKEEQFF
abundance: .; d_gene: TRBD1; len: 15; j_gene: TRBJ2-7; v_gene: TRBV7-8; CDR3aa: CASSPWDRAIHEQYF
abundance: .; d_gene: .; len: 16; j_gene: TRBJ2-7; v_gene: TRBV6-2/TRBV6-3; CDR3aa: CASSARYQGSSYEQYF
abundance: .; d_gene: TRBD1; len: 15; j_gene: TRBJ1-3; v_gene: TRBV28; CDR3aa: CASREAGTGGNTIYF
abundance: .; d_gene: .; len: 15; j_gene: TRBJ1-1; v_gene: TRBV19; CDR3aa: CASSIGRRRNTEAFF
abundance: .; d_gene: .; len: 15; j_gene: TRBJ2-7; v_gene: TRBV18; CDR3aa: CASSPRTTNSYEQYF
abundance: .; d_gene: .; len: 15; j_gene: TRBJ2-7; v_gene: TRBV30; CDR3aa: CAWSGRAGSVHEQYF
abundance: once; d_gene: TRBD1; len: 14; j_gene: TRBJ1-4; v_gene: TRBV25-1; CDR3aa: CASSVGQGVGKLFF
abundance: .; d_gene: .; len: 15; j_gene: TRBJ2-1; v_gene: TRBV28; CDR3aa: CASSFGAGSYNEQFF
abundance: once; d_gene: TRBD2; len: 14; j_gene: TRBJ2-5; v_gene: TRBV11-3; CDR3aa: CASSKGLAEETQYF
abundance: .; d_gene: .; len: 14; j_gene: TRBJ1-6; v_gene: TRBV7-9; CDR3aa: CASSSGRANSPLHF
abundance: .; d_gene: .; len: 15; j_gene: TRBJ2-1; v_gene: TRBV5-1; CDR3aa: CASSLVSSGYNEQFF